Listed below are T cell receptor beta chains from one sample, sequenced in a study of human T cells and chemical hapten exposure. TCRdb fed the RACE reads into MiXCR, producing one record per CDR3 protein. The table has around 110,000 distinct CDR3 sequences, about 12% seen once; the top ten hold 1.4%. The source material was whole blood, sampled in connection with sensitization to the hapten diphenylcyclopropenone (DPC). The receptors derive from a woman aged 45 to 65 with alopecia areata. Some clones in this sample may be carry-over from other donors' samples. The CDR3 runs from the conserved cysteine through the conserved F or W. Each record gives: D gene, V gene, clone size, J gene, CDR3 DNA, CDR3 protein. A D gene is named only where the DNA matches it firmly. Some rows mark clone size as missing; the rest say once, few, many or name a class of expanded clone.

D gene: .
V gene: TRBV7-2
clone size: many
J gene: TRBJ2-7
CDR3 DNA: TGTGCCAGCAGCTTAGACCCGAACTCCTACGAGCAGTACTTC
CDR3 protein: CASSLDPNSYEQYF

D gene: .
V gene: TRBV27
clone size: .
J gene: TRBJ1-1
CDR3 DNA: TGTGCCAGCAGTACCAGGGTTTTGAACACTGAAGCTTTCTTT
CDR3 protein: CASSTRVLNTEAFF

D gene: .
V gene: TRBV6-5
clone size: .
J gene: TRBJ2-1
CDR3 DNA: TGTGCCAGCAGTCCCCTTGGGGGGGGGCAAAATGAGCAGTTCTTC
CDR3 protein: CASSPLGGGQNEQFF

D gene: .
V gene: TRBV12-5
clone size: .
J gene: TRBJ2-5
CDR3 DNA: TGTGCTAGTGGTTTGGACTACTCCGGGGCCATTACGGCGGCCCAGTACTTC
CDR3 protein: CASGLDYSGAITAAQYF

D gene: .
V gene: TRBV29-1
clone size: .
J gene: TRBJ2-7
CDR3 DNA: TGCAGCGTTGGAGGGGACTCCTACGAGCAGTACTTC
CDR3 protein: CSVGGDSYEQYF

D gene: .
V gene: TRBV12-3/TRBV12-4
clone size: .
J gene: TRBJ1-1
CDR3 DNA: TGTGCCAGCAGTTTGGAGGGTGGGGTCCGGGGCACTGAAGCTTTCTTT
CDR3 protein: CASSLEGGVRGTEAFF

D gene: .
V gene: TRBV11-3
clone size: few
J gene: TRBJ1-6
CDR3 DNA: TGTGCCAGCAGCTTAGATCACTATTCACCCCTCCACTTT
CDR3 protein: CASSLDHYSPLHF

D gene: .
V gene: TRBV29-1
clone size: many
J gene: TRBJ2-2
CDR3 DNA: TGCAGCGTTGTCGGACGCAAGACCGGGGAGCTGTTTTTT
CDR3 protein: CSVVGRKTGELFF

D gene: .
V gene: TRBV16
clone size: few
J gene: TRBJ1-5
CDR3 DNA: TGTGCCAGCAGCCAACCGGGCAGGTTAAATCAGCCCCAGCATTTT
CDR3 protein: CASSQPGRLNQPQHF

D gene: .
V gene: TRBV28
clone size: .
J gene: TRBJ1-1
CDR3 DNA: TGTGCCAGCAGTATTTATCGCACTGAAGCTTTCTTT
CDR3 protein: CASSIYRTEAFF

D gene: .
V gene: TRBV12-3/TRBV12-4
clone size: many
J gene: TRBJ2-5
CDR3 DNA: TGTGCCAGCAGCCCCCAGGACTTGGCCAAAGAGACCCAGTACTTC
CDR3 protein: CASSPQDLAKETQYF

D gene: .
V gene: TRBV4-1
clone size: many
J gene: TRBJ1-1
CDR3 DNA: TGCGCCAGCAGCCAACGGGGTACTGAAGCTTTCTTT
CDR3 protein: CASSQRGTEAFF

D gene: .
V gene: TRBV2
clone size: .
J gene: TRBJ2-5
CDR3 DNA: TGTGCCAGCAGTGAGTCGGAGACCCAGTACTTC
CDR3 protein: CASSESETQYF

D gene: TRBD2
V gene: TRBV28
clone size: many
J gene: TRBJ2-3
CDR3 DNA: TGTGCCAGCAGTTCGGTAGGACTAGGCACAGATACGCAGTATTTT
CDR3 protein: CASSSVGLGTDTQYF

D gene: TRBD1
V gene: TRBV12-3/TRBV12-4
clone size: .
J gene: TRBJ2-5
CDR3 DNA: TGTGCCAGCAGTTTCGGGACAGGGGGCGTAAAAGAGACCCAGTACTTC
CDR3 protein: CASSFGTGGVKETQYF

D gene: TRBD2
V gene: TRBV6-2/TRBV6-3
clone size: few
J gene: TRBJ2-5
CDR3 DNA: TGTGCCAGCAACGAGCGGGGGGCCAGGGAGACCCAGTACTTC
CDR3 protein: CASNERGARETQYF